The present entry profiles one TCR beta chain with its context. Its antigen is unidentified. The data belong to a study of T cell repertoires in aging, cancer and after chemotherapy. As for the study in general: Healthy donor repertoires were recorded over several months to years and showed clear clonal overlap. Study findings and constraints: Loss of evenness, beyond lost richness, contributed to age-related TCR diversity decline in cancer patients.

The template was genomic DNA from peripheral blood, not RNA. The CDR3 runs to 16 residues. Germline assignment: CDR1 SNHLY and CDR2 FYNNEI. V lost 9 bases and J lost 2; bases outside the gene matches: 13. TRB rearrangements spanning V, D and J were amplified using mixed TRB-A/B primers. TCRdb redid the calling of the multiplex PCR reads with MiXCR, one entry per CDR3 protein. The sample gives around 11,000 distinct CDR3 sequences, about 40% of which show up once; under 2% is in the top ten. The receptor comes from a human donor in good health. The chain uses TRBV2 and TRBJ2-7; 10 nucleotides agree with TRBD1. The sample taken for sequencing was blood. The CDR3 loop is CASGGQGTNPPYEQYF. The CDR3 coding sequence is TGTGCCAGTGGGGGACAGGGGACTAACCCTCCCTACGAGCAGTACTTC.